These 31 T cell receptor beta chains were sequenced from one sample in a study of tumor-infiltrating lymphocytes in primary liver carcinoma. TCR beta cDNA came from about 470 ng total RNA, primed with a constant-region primer. Each TCR beta library was derived from three nested multiplex PCR rounds that employed slightly modified ARM-PCR. A C-beta reverse primer was combined with TRBV1-TRBV30 forward primers in the first two PCR rounds, and each round had ten to eleven cycles. MiXCR was run by TCRdb on the multiplex PCR reads, yielding one entry per CDR3 protein. The sample records about 50,000 distinct CDR3 sequences, around 73% being singletons. The source material, about 18-33 mg of unsorted bulk tissue, was used to co-extract RNA and DNA. Sequenced material: liver tumor tissue from sampling region 5. Subset in this sample: tumor region T5, tumor centre. These receptors all stem from a man in his forties or fifties with primary liver carcinoma and hepatitis B virus infection.

The chain is built from TRBV10-3 and TRBJ2-7; 11 nucleotides align to TRBD1. Germline V CDR1 and CDR2: ENHRY, SYGVKD. Trimming took 7 bases from V and 7 from J; bases not matched to a gene: 9. The CDR3 is 14 amino acids. Written as DNA, the CDR3 is TGTGCCATCAAGGGACAGGGGGAGTCTTATGAGCAGTACTTC. Its translation: CAIKGQGESYEQYF.

In regard to this clonotype: Given a much more abundant clone one base away, this may be a read error. The chain employs TRBV7-9 and TRBJ2-7, with 8 nucleotides matching TRBD1. In germline, CDR1 is SEHNR, CDR2 FQNEAQ (reference sequence). The CDR3 contains 14 residues. DNA of the CDR3: TGTGTCAGCAGCCCTCGGACAGGGCCCTACGAGCAGTACTTC. It translates to CVSSPRTGPYEQYF.

In regard to this clonotype: The junction does not match germline at one end; this may be a read error. The chain links TRBV6-1 to TRBJ1-5; D is ambiguous. This CDR3 is 15 amino acids long. CDR1 MNHNS and CDR2 SASEGT come from the germline V gene. The CDR3 sequence is CASRERAYSNQPLHF. For the CDR3, the DNA is TGTGCCAGCAGAGAACGGGCGTATAGCAATCAGCCCCTGCATTTT.

With respect to this clonotype: This CDR3 is missing its conserved last phenylalanine or tryptophan, likely due to a read error. The V gene is TRBV29-1, the J gene TRBJ2-3, with a weak D call TRBD2 (6 bases). Germline assignment: CDR1 SQVTM and CDR2 ANQGSEA. This CDR3 is 15 amino acids long. This CDR3 reads CSVEGGAGIADTQYL. CDR3 sequence (DNA): TGCAGTGTTGAGGGCGGGGCCGGCATCGCAGATACGCAGTATCTT.

A remark on this clonotype: Relative to the germline gene, one junction end is altered; a read error may explain this. The chain recombines TRBV4-2 with TRBJ1-2, with 9 bases that match TRBD1. In germline, CDR1 is LGHNA, CDR2 YNFKEQ. The CDR3 extends over 16 amino acids. The DNA for the CDR3 is TGTGTCAGCAGCCAACCCGGACAGGGGTTTTCGGATGGCTGCACCTTC. This translates into CVSSQPGQGFSDGCTF.

This clonotype was counted ten times or more. V gene TRBV5-5 combines with J gene TRBJ1-6; D is perhaps TRBD1 (5 bases). CDR1 SGHKS and CDR2 YYEKEE come from the germline V gene (reference sequence). CDR3 length: 16 amino acids. Trimming shortened V by 1 base and J by 5 bases, and 13 bases separated the two germline ends. The CDR3: CASSLLGRGNNSPLHF. CDR3 nucleotide sequence: TGTGCCAGCAGCTTGTTGGGGCGGGGGAATAATTCACCCCTCCACTTT.

Concerning this clonotype: An end of the junction does not agree with germline; a read error may underlie this. The chain recombines TRBV29-1 with TRBJ2-3; possibly TRBD2 for D (6 bases). This CDR3 contains 14 residues. The germline CDR1 and CDR2 sequences are SQVTM and ANQGSEA. As DNA, the CDR3 is TGTAGCGTTCTAGGTAGTAGCGGCGTAGATACGCAGTATTTT. Translated: CSVLGSSGVDTQYF.

With respect to this clonotype: This could be a read error, since a much larger clone is one nucleotide away. This chain uses TRBV2 with TRBJ2-1, with D possibly matching TRBD2 (6 bases). V lost 11 bases and J 4 bases, leaving 15 bases between the germline ends. This CDR3 comprises 13 residues. CDR1 and CDR2 (germline): SNHLY, FYNNEI. The CDR3 coding sequence is TGTGCCTGCGGGGAGATGGGGTACAATGAGCAGTTCTTC. As protein: CACGEMGYNEQFF.

By share, this clonotype counts as medium-sized. The CDR3 DNA reads TGCAGCGTTCTGGTATCGTCCGGGCATGAGCAGTTCTTC. Its translation is CSVLVSSGHEQFF. This chain links TRBV29-1 with TRBJ2-1; D call uncertain. The germline V and J ends were trimmed by 5 bases and 8 bases, with 16 bases remaining between them. This CDR3 has 13 amino acids. Germline V gene lookup returns CDR1 SQVTM and CDR2 ANQGSEA.

About this clonotype itself: Compared with germline, one end of the junction differs, possibly owing to a read error. This rearrangement joins TRBV11-2 to TRBJ2-1; 8 bases map to TRBD2. In germline, CDR1 is SGHAT, CDR2 FQNNGV. The CDR3 spans 19 residues. The CDR3 reads CGSNFQWVPGTSGSHEQFF. The DNA of the CDR3 is TGTGGCAGCAACTTCCAATGGGTGCCTGGGACTAGTGGGAGTCATGAGCAATTCTTC.

V usage is TRBV6-5 and J usage is TRBJ1-1; D gene ambiguous. The CDR3 consists of 13 residues. The germline V gene has CDR1 MNHEY and CDR2 SVGAGI. The CDR3 region is CASGRNEDTEAFF. CDR3 bases: TGTGCTAGCGGTAGAAATGAGGACACTGAAGCTTTCTTT.

As concerns this clonotype: The CDR3 carries no conserved terminal phenylalanine or tryptophan, so it likely arises from a read error. V and J are TRBV5-1 and TRBJ2-3; tentative D call: TRBD2 (7 bases). The CDR3 spans 17 residues. The germline V gene encodes CDR1 SGHRS and CDR2 YFSETQ. V was shortened by 1 base and J by 5 bases, with 20 bases between the two germline ends. The CDR3 DNA reads as TGCGCCAGCAGCTTGATCGTGGGGGCGGGAGCTGGAGATACGCAGTATTTA. It translates to CASSLIVGAGAGDTQYL.

This chain connects TRBV29-1 to TRBJ1-1; 7 nucleotides match TRBD1. The CDR3 totals 15 residues. The V segment lost 4 bases and the J segment 5 bases; nucleotides outside the gene matches: 13. Germline V lookup: CDR1 SQVTM, CDR2 ANQGSEA. CDR3 sequence: CSVAGGWGIKTEAFF. The CDR3 DNA reads TGCAGCGTTGCAGGGGGGTGGGGGATTAAAACTGAAGCTTTCTTT.

V and J are TRBV6-5 and TRBJ1-5; D is uncertain. V dropped 2 bases and J dropped 6 bases, with 8 bases sitting between them. Germline lookup yields CDR1 MNHEY and CDR2 SVGAGI. The CDR3 covers 13 residues. DNA of the CDR3: TGTGCCAGCAGTTACAGACGAAGTCAGCCCCAGCATTTT. It translates to CASSYRRSQPQHF.

For this clonotype: One junction end disagrees with the germline gene, perhaps due to a read error. The V call is TRBV29-1, the J call TRBJ2-1; TRBD2 aligns across 15 bases. The CDR3 extends over 15 amino acids. Per germline, CDR1 SQVTM and CDR2 ANQGSEA. The CDR3 DNA sequence: TGCAGCGTAGGACTAGCGGGAGGGTTCTACAATAAGCAGTTTTTC. The encoded protein is CSVGLAGGFYNKQFF.

Remarks on this clonotype: The junction differs from germline at one of its ends, possibly a read error. The chain is built from TRBV28 and TRBJ1-5; D unresolved. Germline loops: CDR1 MDHEN, CDR2 SYDVKM. This CDR3 spans 15 amino acids. DNA of the CDR3: TGTGCCAGCAGCCGACCTCCTTATAGCTATCAGCCCCAGCATTTT. Translation: CASSRPPYSYQPQHF. Supplemented by reference TRBV28 and TRBJ1-5, the full variable domain reads DVKVTQSSRYLVKRTGEKVFLECVQDMDHENMFWYRQDPGLGLRLIYFSYDVKMKEKGDIPEGYSVSREKKERFSLILESASTNQTSMYLCASSRPPYSYQPQHFGDGTRLSIL.

A remark on this clonotype: The junction differs from germline at one of its ends, possibly a read error. The rearrangement joins TRBV28 to TRBJ2-7, with 7 bases that match TRBD1. The germline CDR1 and CDR2 sequences are MDHEN and SYDVKM. The CDR3 length is 15 residues. CDR3 residues: CASNSGTDVFYEQYF. DNA of the CDR3: TGTGCCAGCAACTCCGGGACAGATGTCTTCTACGAACAGTACTTC. Full variable domain (outside the CDR3, taken from reference TRBV28 and TRBJ2-7): DVKVTQSSRYLVKRTGEKVFLECVQDMDHENMFWYRQDPGLGLRLIYFSYDVKMKEKGDIPEGYSVSREKKERFSLILESASTNQTSMYLCASNSGTDVFYEQYFGPGTRLTVT.

The chain combines TRBV28 with TRBJ2-4, with 10 positions matching TRBD2. Germline CDR1 MDHEN, CDR2 SYDVKM. Trimming took 5 bases from V and 2 from J; bases not matched to a gene: 9. This CDR3 has 17 residues. The CDR3 region is CASSTWTSGLTKNIQYF. The CDR3 coding sequence is TGTGCCAGCAGTACCTGGACTAGCGGCCTAACCAAAAACATTCAGTACTTC.

A remark on this clonotype: The junction and the germline gene differ at one end; a read error may be behind it. V and J are TRBV29-1 and TRBJ2-7; no definite D call. Germline CDR1 and CDR2: SQVTM and ANQGSEA. This CDR3 contains 12 residues. The CDR3 nucleotides read TGCAGGGTTGAGGACGCACCCGGCGAGCAATACTTC. Translation: CRVEDAPGEQYF.

This rearrangement joins TRBV29-1 to TRBJ2-7; the match to TRBD1 covers 8 bases. This CDR3 is built from 16 residues. Germline V gene sequence: CDR1 SQVTM, CDR2 ANQGSEA. The DNA for the CDR3 is TGCAACGCCATGACATCTGGGACAGGTACTCCCTACGAGCAGTACTTC. This sequence encodes CNAMTSGTGTPYEQYF.

This clonotype has a handful of counts. A read error may account for a junction end that differs from germline. CDR3 nucleotides: TGTGCCAACAGCTTGGCTTTAAGGGGGCGCGGGTCCGGGCAGTCCTTC. Encoded protein: CANSLALRGRGSGQSF. The chain uses TRBV5-5 and TRBJ2-1; TRBD1 matches 7 bases. The CDR3 loop spans 16 amino acids. Per germline, CDR1 SGHKS and CDR2 YYEKEE (reference sequence).

The CDR3 nucleotides are TGTACGAGCAACCCAGGACTAGCGGGAACGGATACGCAGTATTTT. It specifies CTSNPGLAGTDTQYF. This chain uses TRBV6-5 with TRBJ2-3, with TRBD2 identical over 12 bases. The CDR3 totals 15 residues. CDR1 MNHEY and CDR2 SVGAGI come from the germline V gene.

This clonotype is categorized as medium-sized. The V and J genes are TRBV6-1 and TRBJ1-1; D is possibly TRBD1 (5 bases). The CDR3 length is 13 residues. With 6 bases removed from V and 3 bases from J, the gap between germline ends came to 11 bases. Germline-derived CDR1 and CDR2 are MNHNS and SASEGT. CDR3 residues: CASSRVWDTEAFF. Here the CDR3 DNA reads TGTGCCAGCAGCAGGGTCTGGGACACTGAAGCTTTCTTT.

Concerning this clonotype itself: One junction end does not reproduce the germline sequence, and a read error may be involved. The chain uses TRBV10-3 and TRBJ2-7; D is unclear. This CDR3 spans 12 amino acids. Germline V gene data show CDR1 as ENHRY and CDR2 as SYGVKD. CDR3 nucleotide sequence: TGTGCCATCAGTGAGCCCCTCTACGAGAAGTACTTC. Residues: CAISEPLYEKYF.

This clonotype was recorded many times. The chain has TRBV28 and TRBJ1-1; possible D gene TRBD1, 5 bases. CDR3 size: 13 residues. Trimming took off 6 bases at V and 4 bases at J, with 12 bases between the two ends. Germline V gene sequence: CDR1 MDHEN, CDR2 SYDVKM. CDR3: CASRLGLVTEAFF. CDR3 DNA: TGTGCCAGCAGATTGGGGCTGGTCACTGAAGCTTTCTTT. Filled out from reference TRBV28 and TRBJ1-1, the complete variable domain reads DVKVTQSSRYLVKRTGEKVFLECVQDMDHENMFWYRQDPGLGLRLIYFSYDVKMKEKGDIPEGYSVSREKKERFSLILESASTNQTSMYLCASRLGLVTEAFFGQGTRLTVV.

Remarks on this clonotype: Here the CDR3 omits its conserved ending phenylalanine or tryptophan, so a read error is the likely source. CDR3 residues: CASSPGTGFGNEQFS. CDR3 sequence (DNA): TGTGCCAGCAGCCCAGGGACAGGGTTTGGGAATGAGCAGTTCTCC. The rearrangement links TRBV7-3 to TRBJ2-1; 9 bases align to TRBD1. The CDR3 is 15 residues long. Germline V gene lookup returns CDR1 SGHTA and CDR2 FQGTGA. The V gene end was trimmed by 5 bases and the J gene end by 7 bases; junction bases not matched to a gene: 9.

A remark on this clonotype: The junction shows a germline mismatch at one end, possibly a read error. The V gene is TRBV13, the J gene TRBJ1-6, with D possibly matching TRBD1 (5 bases). From germline, CDR1 is PRHDT and CDR2 FYEKMQ (reference sequence). The CDR3 length is 16 residues. CDR3 protein: CASSSPEGDGSSPLQF. The DNA for the CDR3 is TGTGCCAGCAGTTCCCCGGAAGGGGATGGGAGTTCACCCCTCCAGTTT.

The chain links TRBV24-1 to TRBJ1-5; D gene unclear. Trimming took off 9 bases at V and 0 bases at J, with 17 bases between the two ends. Germline-derived CDR1 and CDR2 are KGHDR and SFDVKD. This CDR3 region has 16 residues. CDR3 in DNA: TGTGCCACCCGGCACAGAGTCACATATAGCAATCAGCCCCAGCATTTT. This encodes CATRHRVTYSNQPQHF.

Details on this clonotype: The junction departs from the called germline gene at one end, perhaps through a read error. The chain is built from TRBV2 and TRBJ2-2, with D tentatively TRBD1 (6 bases). The CDR3 covers 14 residues. In germline, CDR1 is SNHLY, CDR2 FYNNEI. In DNA form, the CDR3 reads TGTGCCAGCAGTGGTATGGGGGCGCCCGGGGAGCTGGTTTTT. Encoded protein: CASSGMGAPGELVF.

The CDR3 DNA follows: TGTGCCAGCGCTTTGAGGTACGAGCAGTACTTC. It encodes CASALRYEQYF. This chain connects TRBV12-3 or TRBV12-4 to TRBJ2-7; D gene ambiguous. The CDR3 covers 11 residues. V dropped 8 bases and J dropped 4 bases, with 9 bases sitting between them.

CDR3 amino acids: CASGLDLSYNSPLHF. Written as DNA, the CDR3 is TGTGCCAGCGGCCTTGATCTTTCGTATAATTCACCCCTCCACTTT. The chain carries TRBV5-4 and TRBJ1-6; D is ambiguous. Per germline, CDR1 SGHNT and CDR2 YYREEE (reference sequence). V lost 7 bases to trimming and J lost 4 bases, with 15 bases between them. The CDR3 has 15 amino acids.